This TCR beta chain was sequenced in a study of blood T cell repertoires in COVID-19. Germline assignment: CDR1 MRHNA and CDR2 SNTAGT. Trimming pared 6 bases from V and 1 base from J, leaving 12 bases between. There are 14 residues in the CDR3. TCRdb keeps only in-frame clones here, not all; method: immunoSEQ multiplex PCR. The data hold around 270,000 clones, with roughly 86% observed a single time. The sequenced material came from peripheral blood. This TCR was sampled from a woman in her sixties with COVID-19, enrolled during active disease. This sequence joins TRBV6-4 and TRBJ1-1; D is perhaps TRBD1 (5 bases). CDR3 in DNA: TGTGCCAGCAGCCAAGACAGACAGAACACTGAAGCTTTCTTT. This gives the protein CASSQDRQNTEAFF.